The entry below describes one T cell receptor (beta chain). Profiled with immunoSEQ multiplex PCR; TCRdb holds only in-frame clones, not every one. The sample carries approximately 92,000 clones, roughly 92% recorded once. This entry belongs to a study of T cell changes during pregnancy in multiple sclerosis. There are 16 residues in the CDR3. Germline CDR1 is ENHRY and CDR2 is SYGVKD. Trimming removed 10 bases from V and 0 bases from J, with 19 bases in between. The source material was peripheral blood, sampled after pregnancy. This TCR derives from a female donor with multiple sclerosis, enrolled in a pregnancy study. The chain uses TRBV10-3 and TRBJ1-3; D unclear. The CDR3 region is CASTSIGGRSGNTIYF. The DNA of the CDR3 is TGTGCCAGCACTTCGATCGGCGGTCGCTCTGGAAACACCATATATTTT.